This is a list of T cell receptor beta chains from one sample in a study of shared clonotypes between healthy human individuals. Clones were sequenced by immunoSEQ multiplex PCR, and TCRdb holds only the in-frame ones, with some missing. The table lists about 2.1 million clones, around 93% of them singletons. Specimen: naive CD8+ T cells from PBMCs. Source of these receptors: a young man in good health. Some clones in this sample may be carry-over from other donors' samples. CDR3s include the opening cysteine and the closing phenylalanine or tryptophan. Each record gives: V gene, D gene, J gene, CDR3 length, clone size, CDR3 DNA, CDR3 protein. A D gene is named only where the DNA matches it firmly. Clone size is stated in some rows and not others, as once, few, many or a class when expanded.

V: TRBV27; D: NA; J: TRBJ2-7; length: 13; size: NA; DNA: TGTGCCAGCAGTCAGGGTTCCTCCTACGAGCAGTACTTC; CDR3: CASSQGSSYEQYF
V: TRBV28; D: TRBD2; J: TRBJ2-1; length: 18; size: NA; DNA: TGTGCCAGCAGCTCGGGACTAGCGGGAACAGGGGTCTACAATGAGCAGTTCTTC; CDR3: CASSSGLAGTGVYNEQFF
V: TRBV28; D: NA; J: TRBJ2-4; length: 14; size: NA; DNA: TGTGCCAGCAGTTTGAAGGGGCCCAAAAACATTCAGTACTTC; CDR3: CASSLKGPKNIQYF
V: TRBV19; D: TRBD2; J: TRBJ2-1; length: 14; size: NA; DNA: TGTGCCTCGACCCAGCGGGAGCGGATGGATGAGCAGTTCTTC; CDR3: CASTQRERMDEQFF
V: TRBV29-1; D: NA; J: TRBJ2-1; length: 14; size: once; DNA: TGCAGCGTCGATTATAGCGGCTCCTACAATGAGCAGTTCTTC; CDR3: CSVDYSGSYNEQFF
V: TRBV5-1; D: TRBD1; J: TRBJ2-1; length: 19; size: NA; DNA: TGCGCCAGCAGCCCGGACCAGAGTCCCGGGACAGGGGCGCGAAATGAGCAGTTCTTC; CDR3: CASSPDQSPGTGARNEQFF
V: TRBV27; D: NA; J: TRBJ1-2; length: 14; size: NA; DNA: TGTGCCAGCAGTTTAGTACAGGGATCGGTTGGCTACACCTTC; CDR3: CASSLVQGSVGYTF
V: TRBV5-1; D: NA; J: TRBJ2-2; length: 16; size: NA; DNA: TGCGCCAGCAGCTTAACCGGGACTCCGAGCACCGGGGAGCTGTTTTTT; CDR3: CASSLTGTPSTGELFF
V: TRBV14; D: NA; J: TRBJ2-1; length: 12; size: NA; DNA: TGTGCCAGCAGCCAAGGAGAGGATGAGCAGTTCTTC; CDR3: CASSQGEDEQFF
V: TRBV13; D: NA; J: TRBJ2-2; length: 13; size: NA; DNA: TGTGCCAGCAGCTATTATGGTGCCGGGGAGCTGTTTTTT; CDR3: CASSYYGAGELFF
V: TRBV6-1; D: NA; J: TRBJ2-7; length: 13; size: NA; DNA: TGTGCCAGCAGTGAGTACAGGGTGTACGAGCAGTACTTC; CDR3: CASSEYRVYEQYF
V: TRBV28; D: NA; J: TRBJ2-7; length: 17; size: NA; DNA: TGTGCCAGCAGTTTGCCCACCCAGGGCAGGGAGCACTACGAGCAGTACTTC; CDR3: CASSLPTQGREHYEQYF
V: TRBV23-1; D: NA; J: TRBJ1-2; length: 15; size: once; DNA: TGCGCCAGCAGTCAATTAGCCGAGACGATATATGGCTACACCTTC; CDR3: CASSQLAETIYGYTF
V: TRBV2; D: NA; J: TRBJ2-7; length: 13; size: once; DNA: TGTGCCAGCAGCCCTATCCCGTTAGGCGAGCAGTACTTC; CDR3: CASSPIPLGEQYF
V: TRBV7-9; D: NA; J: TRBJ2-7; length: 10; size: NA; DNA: TGTGCCAGCAGCCGAGACGAGCAGTACTTC; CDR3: CASSRDEQYF
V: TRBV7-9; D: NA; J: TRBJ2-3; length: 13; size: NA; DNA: TGTGCCAGCAGCCTCGGGAGCACAGATACGCAGTATTTT; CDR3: CASSLGSTDTQYF
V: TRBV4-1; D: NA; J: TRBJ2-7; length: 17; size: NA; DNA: TGCGCCAGCAGATACGATACTACGGGGTTCCCCTCCTACGAGCAGTACTTC; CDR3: CASRYDTTGFPSYEQYF
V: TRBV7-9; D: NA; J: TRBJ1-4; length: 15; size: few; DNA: TGTGCCAGCAGCAACCCCAAGGAGGCTAATGAAAAACTGTTTTTT; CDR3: CASSNPKEANEKLFF
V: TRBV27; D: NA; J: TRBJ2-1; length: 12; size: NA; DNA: TGTGCCAGCAGCTTAGACGGGATTAGGCAGTTCTTC; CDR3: CASSLDGIRQFF
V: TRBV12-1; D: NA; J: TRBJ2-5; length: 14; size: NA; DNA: TGTGCCAGCAGCTTTCTGCGGGGTCCAGGGACCCAGTACTTC; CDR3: CASSFLRGPGTQYF
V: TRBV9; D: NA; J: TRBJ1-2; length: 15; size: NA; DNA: TGTGCCAGCAGCGTAGGGGCGGGGGCTGTTAATGGCTACACCTTC; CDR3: CASSVGAGAVNGYTF
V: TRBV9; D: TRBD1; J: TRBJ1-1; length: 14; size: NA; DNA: TGTGCCAGCAGCTCGGGACAGGGGGCTTCTGAAGCTTTCTTT; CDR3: CASSSGQGASEAFF
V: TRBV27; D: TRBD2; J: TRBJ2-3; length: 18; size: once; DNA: TGTGCCAGCAGTCCCCCTAGCGGGGGGTATTATAGCACAGATACGCAGTATTTT; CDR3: CASSPPSGGYYSTDTQYF
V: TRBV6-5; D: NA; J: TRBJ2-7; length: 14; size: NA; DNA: TGTGCCAGCAGTATGGGCGTTTTAATGTGCGAGCAGTACTTC; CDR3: CASSMGVLMCEQYF
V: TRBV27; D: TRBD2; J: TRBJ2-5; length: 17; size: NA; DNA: TGTGCCAGCAGTTTGGTTCCGAGCGGGAGTAGGCAAGAGACCCAGTACTTC; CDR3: CASSLVPSGSRQETQYF
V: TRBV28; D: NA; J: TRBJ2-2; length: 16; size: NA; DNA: TGTGCCAGCAGTTTCGGGCCAACGGGGCGTGGCGGGGAGCTGTTTTTT; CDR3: CASSFGPTGRGGELFF
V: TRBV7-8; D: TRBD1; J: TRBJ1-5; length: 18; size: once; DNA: TGTGCCAGCAGCCCCGATGGAGGGACAGGGGGAATCAATCAGCCCCAGCATTTT; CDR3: CASSPDGGTGGINQPQHF
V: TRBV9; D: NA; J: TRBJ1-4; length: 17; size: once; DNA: TGTGCCAGCAGCGTAGCGAGCGCCCCGGGTATTAATGAAAAACTGTTTTTT; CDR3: CASSVASAPGINEKLFF
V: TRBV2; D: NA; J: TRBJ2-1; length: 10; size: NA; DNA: TGTGCCAGCAGCGACAATGAGCAGTTCTTC; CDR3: CASSDNEQFF
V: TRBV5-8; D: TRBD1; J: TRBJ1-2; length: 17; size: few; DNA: TGTGCCAGCAGCTTGGCGTACGACAGGGAATGGAACTATGGCTACACCTTC; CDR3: CASSLAYDREWNYGYTF
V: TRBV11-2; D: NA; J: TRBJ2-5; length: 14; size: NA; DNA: TGTGCCAGCAGCTTAGGGGCAATTAAAGAGACCCAGTACTTC; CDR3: CASSLGAIKETQYF
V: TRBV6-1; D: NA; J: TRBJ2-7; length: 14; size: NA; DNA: TGTGCCACCGGGGTGGGAGGCCCCAGAGACGAGCAGTACTTC; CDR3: CATGVGGPRDEQYF
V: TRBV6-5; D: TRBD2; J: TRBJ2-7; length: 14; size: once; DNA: TGTGCCAGCAGTTTCGGGACTAGTGAGGACGAGCAGTACTTC; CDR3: CASSFGTSEDEQYF
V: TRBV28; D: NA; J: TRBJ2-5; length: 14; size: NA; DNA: TGTGCCAGCAGCCTCGGGGGATTTCAAGAGACCCAGTACTTC; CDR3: CASSLGGFQETQYF
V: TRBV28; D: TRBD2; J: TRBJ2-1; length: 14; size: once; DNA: TGTGCCAGCAGTTTTAGCGGGAGCGGTAATGAGCAGTTCTTC; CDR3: CASSFSGSGNEQFF
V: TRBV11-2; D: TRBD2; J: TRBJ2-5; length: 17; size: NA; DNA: TGTGCCAGCAGCTTAGAAGGGCTAGCGGGAGCTGCAGAGACCCAGTACTTC; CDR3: CASSLEGLAGAAETQYF
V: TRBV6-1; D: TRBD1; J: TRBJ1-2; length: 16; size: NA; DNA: TGTGCCAGCAGTGAGTGGGACAGGTCTGCTAACTATGGCTACACCTTC; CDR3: CASSEWDRSANYGYTF
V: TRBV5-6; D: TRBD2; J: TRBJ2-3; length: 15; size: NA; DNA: TGTGCCAGCAGCTCCGGGAGGGCCCCCACAGATACGCAGTATTTT; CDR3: CASSSGRAPTDTQYF
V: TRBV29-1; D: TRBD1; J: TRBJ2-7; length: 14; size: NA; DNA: TGCAGCGTTGAGGGACAGGGGGTAGCGGGCGAGCAGTACTTC; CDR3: CSVEGQGVAGEQYF
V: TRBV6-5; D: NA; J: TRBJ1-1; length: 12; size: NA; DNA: TGTGCCAGCACCAGACCCAACGGGGGAGCTTTCTTT; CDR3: CASTRPNGGAFF
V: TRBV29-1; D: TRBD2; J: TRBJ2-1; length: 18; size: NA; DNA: TGCAGCGTTGTTCCGGGGTTTCTAGCGGGAAGCTCCTACAATGAGCAGTTCTTC; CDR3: CSVVPGFLAGSSYNEQFF
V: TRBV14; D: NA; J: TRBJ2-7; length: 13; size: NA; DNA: TGTGCCAGCAGCCAGGTCCCTAGATCCGAGCAGTACTTC; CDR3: CASSQVPRSEQYF
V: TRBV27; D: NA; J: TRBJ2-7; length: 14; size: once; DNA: TGTGCCAGCAGCTCTCATGGGATTGACTACGAGCAGTACTTC; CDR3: CASSSHGIDYEQYF
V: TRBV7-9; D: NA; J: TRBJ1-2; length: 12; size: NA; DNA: TGTGCCAGCAGCTTAACAAGGGACGGCTACACCTTC; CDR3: CASSLTRDGYTF
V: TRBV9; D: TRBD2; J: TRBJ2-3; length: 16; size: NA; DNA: TGTGCCAGCAGCGTAGTGTCTAGCGGGATGGTAGATACGCAGTATTTT; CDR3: CASSVVSSGMVDTQYF
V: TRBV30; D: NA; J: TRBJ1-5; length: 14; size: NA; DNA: TGTGCCTGGAGTTCTGGGTATAGCAATCAGCCCCAGCATTTT; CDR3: CAWSSGYSNQPQHF
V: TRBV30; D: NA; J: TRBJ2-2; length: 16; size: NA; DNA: TGTGCCTGGAGCCTAGGGACCGGGTCGTTGACCGGGGAGCTGTTTTTT; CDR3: CAWSLGTGSLTGELFF